What follows are 17 T cell receptor beta chains derived from one specimen sequenced in a study of T cells in Graves' hyperthyroidism and ophthalmopathy. From RNA transcripts, TCR beta CDR3 regions were amplified. HTBI primers were the set used in a first-round RT-PCR of the TCR CDR3. TCRdb independently ran MiXCR on the multiplex PCR reads; one entry per CDR3 protein. The repertoire consists of 800,000 or so distinct CDR3 sequences, with 35% to 40% occurring once and the leading ten covering 8.9%. Sequenced: blood. The source is a man between 18 and 35 years old with Graves' hyperthyroidism.

The chain is built from TRBV12-3 or TRBV12-4 and TRBJ2-5; D not certain. The CDR3 is 13 amino acids. Trimming pared 5 bases from V and 2 bases from J, leaving 9 bases between. CDR3 loop: CASSDLVQETQYF. CDR3 nucleotides: TGTGCCAGCAGTGATTTGGTTCAAGAGACCCAGTACTTC.

The chain couples TRBV2 to TRBJ2-7; 7 bases align to TRBD1. The CDR3 sequence is 12 residues long. V was pared by 11 bases and J by 6 bases, with 10 bases of the junction left unmatched. Germline CDR1 and CDR2: SNHLY and FYNNEI. The CDR3 spells CAGQTGFGEQYF. The CDR3 DNA is TGTGCCGGACAGACAGGGTTTGGCGAGCAGTACTTC.

As concerns this clonotype: No DNA is shown, since the ends of the CDR3 on it are uncertain; the CDR3 is the one TCRdb lists. The chain couples TRBV5-6 to TRBJ1-1; TRBD1, as called in the table, went unchecked against the DNA. The CDR3 extends over 14 residues, inclusive of both ends. CDR1 SGHDT and CDR2 YYEEEE come from the germline V gene. The CDR3 loop reads CASSLWGAGTEVFF.

This clonotype was found many times. The chain combines TRBV14 with TRBJ2-7; a possible D gene is TRBD2 (5 bases). The CDR3 extends over 12 amino acids. Trimming left V 3 bases short and J 2 bases short, with 5 bases between. Germline lookup yields CDR1 SGHDN and CDR2 FVKESK. The CDR3 loop is CASSHGAYEQYF. CDR3 sequence (DNA): TGTGCCAGCAGCCACGGGGCCTACGAGCAGTACTTC. Using reference TRBV14 and TRBJ2-7 for the parts outside the CDR3, the full variable domain is EAGVTQFPSHSVIEKGQTVTLRCDPISGHDNLYWYRRVMGKEIKFLLHFVKESKQDESGMPNNRFLAERTGGTYSTLKVQPAELEDSGVYFCASSHGAYEQYFGPGTRLTVT.

At least ten counts were recorded for this clonotype. J is TRBJ2-7 and V is TRBV12-3 or TRBV12-4, with D possibly TRBD2 on 6 matching bases. Trimming shortened V by 6 bases and J by 3 bases, and 12 bases separated the two germline ends. CDR3 size: 13 residues. The CDR3 reads CASRAGLGYEQYF. In DNA form, the CDR3 reads TGTGCCAGCAGGGCGGGACTTGGCTACGAGCAGTACTTC.

Remarks on this clonotype: An end of the junction does not agree with germline; a read error may underlie this. As DNA, the CDR3 is TGTGCCAGTAGTATAGCGGGTTCCGGGGAGCTGCTTTTT. This encodes CASSIAGSGELLF. V usage is TRBV19 and J usage is TRBJ2-2, with D possibly TRBD2 on 5 matching bases. Germline V gene sequence: CDR1 LNHDA, CDR2 SQIVND (reference sequence). The CDR3 totals 13 residues.

This clonotype was seen repeatedly, ten times or more. The chain recombines TRBV2 with TRBJ2-2, with D possibly TRBD2 on 7 matching bases. Germline CDR1 and CDR2: SNHLY and FYNNEI. V lost 11 bases to trimming and J lost 3 bases, with 16 bases between them. This CDR3 is built from 14 residues. CDR3 sequence: CAGGGRLDTGELFF. CDR3 in DNA: TGTGCCGGGGGCGGGAGATTGGACACCGGGGAGCTGTTTTTT.

V gene TRBV29-1 combines with J gene TRBJ1-2; D is ambiguous. Germline values: CDR1 SQVTM, CDR2 ANQGSEA. Deletions cut 6 bases from V and 3 bases from J, with 11 bases between. This CDR3 has 12 amino acids. CDR3 loop: CSVSGLDYGYTF. CDR3 DNA sequence: TGCAGCGTAAGCGGGTTGGACTATGGCTACACCTTC.

This clonotype has a handful of counts. This chain uses TRBV7-9 with TRBJ1-1; a possible D gene is TRBD1 (6 bases). Trimming shortened V by 1 base and J by 5 bases, and 17 bases separated the two germline ends. The germline V gene encodes CDR1 SEHNR and CDR2 FQNEAQ (reference sequence). The CDR3 extends over 16 amino acids. The CDR3 loop is CASSLVGGGHWTEAFF. For the CDR3, the DNA is TGTGCCAGCAGCTTAGTGGGGGGGGGCCATTGGACTGAAGCTTTCTTT.

The V gene is TRBV20-1, the J gene TRBJ2-2; D gene uncertain. The V gene's germline CDR1 is DFQATT and CDR2 SNEGSKA (reference sequence). Trimming cost V 6 bases and J 7 bases, with 18 bases left between them. The CDR3 is 14 residues long. CDR3 loop: CSARNGRFGGELFF. The CDR3, as DNA: TGCAGTGCCCGGAACGGAAGATTCGGCGGGGAGCTGTTTTTT.

The rearrangement joins TRBV15 to TRBJ1-4; no clear D gene. V lost 0 bases to trimming and J lost 10 bases, with 12 bases between them. The V gene's germline CDR1 is LNHNV and CDR2 YYDKDF (reference sequence). The CDR3 loop spans 14 amino acids. DNA for the CDR3: TGTGCCACCAGCAGAGATCCACGGGATAGAAAACTGTTTTTT. It is translated as CATSRDPRDRKLFF.

In its sample, this clonotype was seen a few times. CDR3 sequence: CASNPVGTEAFF. The CDR3 DNA reads TGTGCCAGCAACCCAGTTGGGACTGAAGCTTTCTTT. The J gene is TRBJ1-1, the V gene TRBV6-2 or TRBV6-3; D remains ambiguous. V lost 7 bases, J lost 5 bases, and 11 bases lay in between. Germline loops: CDR1 MNHEY, CDR2 SVGEGT. The CDR3 length is 12 residues.

The CDR3 region is CASTISWGQPQHF. The DNA for the CDR3 is TGTGCCAGCACTATAAGTTGGGGTCAGCCCCAGCATTTT. The chain recombines TRBV6-1 with TRBJ1-5; D is ambiguous. V was shortened by 7 bases and J by 6 bases, with 13 bases between the two germline ends. This CDR3 contains 13 residues. CDR1 and CDR2 from the germline V gene are MNHNS and SASEGT.

This clonotype was detected ten times or more. The chain couples TRBV15 to TRBJ1-5; tentatively, D is TRBD1 (5 bases). This CDR3 has 15 residues. The V gene lost 9 bases and the J gene lost 5 bases, with 20 bases spanning the gap. From germline, CDR1 is LNHNV and CDR2 YYDKDF (reference sequence). CDR3 sequence reads: CATKRRGEDYQPQHF. DNA for the CDR3: TGTGCCACAAAACGGCGGGGGGAGGATTATCAGCCCCAGCATTTT.

This clonotype was observed at least ten times. V and J are TRBV7-9 and TRBJ2-7; 8 positions agree with TRBD1. This CDR3 spans 13 amino acids. V was clipped by 5 bases and J by 3 bases; unmatched bases: 3. CDR1 is SEHNR, CDR2 FQNEAQ, per germline (reference sequence). Written as DNA, the CDR3 is TGTGCCAGCAGCGGGGGACAGGACTACGAGCAGTACTTC. It is translated as CASSGGQDYEQYF.

This clonotype was detected once. This may arise from a read error, as a much more abundant clone is one base away. The V and J genes are TRBV7-8 and TRBJ1-2; the match to TRBD1 covers 7 bases. V dropped 3 bases and J dropped 7; count of bases not matched to a gene: 5. The CDR3 has 13 residues. CDR1 is SGHVS and CDR2 is FQNEAQ in the germline V gene. The CDR3 bases are TGTGCCAGCAGCTTCCGACAGGGCGCTGGCTACACCTTC. It translates to CASSFRQGAGYTF.

This clonotype was picked up many times. V is TRBV7-2 and J is TRBJ1-6, with D unresolved. Between the trimmed V and J ends, which lost 1 base and 5 bases, there was a span of 6 bases. The CDR3 totals 14 residues. Germline V gives CDR1 SGHTA, CDR2 FQGNSA. DNA for the CDR3: TGTGCCAGCAGCTTAGGAGAGGATAATTCACCCCTCCACTTT. This sequence encodes CASSLGEDNSPLHF.